This T cell receptor (beta chain) was retrieved from a study of identical twins (dated by TCRdb to between 2015 and 2016). At the level of the whole study: To test whether fetal clonotypes persist, the study used deep sequencing on TCR alpha and beta repertoires from monozygotic twins, unrelated adults of various ages, and cord blood. To rule out contamination, replicate twin experiments were performed at different times with different library preparation protocols. The full study reports these points: Compared with coincidental sharing between unrelated individuals, an excess of low generation-probability sequences was observed among out-of-frame TCR alpha sequences shared between twins. Recombination models systematically underestimated out-of-frame TCR alpha sharing in monozygotic twins but agreed with sharing between unrelated individuals. Conclusions relied on cross-sectional statistical analysis, since the same donors could not be followed over many years. Zero-insertion analyses could be partly confounded by invariant T cells such as MAIT and iNKT, although diverse VJ usage argued against such confounding for most clonotypes. Abundant cord blood beta clonotypes had fewer insertions, young adult naive repertoires showed a similar but weaker trend, and memory repertoires showed no such trend. A weaker excess of twin sharing was found in beta out-of-frame sequences because the signal-to-noise ratio was lowered by fewer shared sequences.

Only healthy Caucasian donors were included. Three pairs of female monozygotic twins, all aged about 18 to 29 years, were included in the twin cohort. Positive isolation kits from Invitrogen were used to isolate the CD4+ and CD8+ T cell populations. The CDR3 goes from the cysteine to the phenylalanine over 14 residues. The DNA shown is the 42-base CDR3, in frame from base 1. Germline trimming amounts to 4 bases on V and 9 bases on J, with 12 as the count of junction bases outside the gene matches. CDR1 and CDR2 are drawn from the germline V gene (reference sequence): SGHKS, YYEKEE. This clonotype was seen a few times. Which antigen it targets is not known. One base away there is no much larger clone; base qualities are not given. Receptor libraries were prepared by 5' RACE. The reads were generated on an Illumina HiSeq 2000. A universal primer binding site was added through template switching, and the final cDNA carried a unique molecular identifier so that TCR cDNA molecules could be counted accurately. Specific primers in the conserved constant-segment region were used to synthesize first-strand cDNA for the TCR alpha and beta chains. Each cDNA library was double barcoded, with a SMART-Mk sample barcode plus Illumina barcodes, to control for contamination. TruSeq adapter sequences along with Illumina sample barcodes were introduced in two successive PCR steps. The Illumina HiSeq platform was used with custom primers to sequence TCR alpha and beta cDNA libraries. In the original analysis: Unique molecular identifiers were extracted from raw reads with MiGEC, and CDR3 positions were determined with MiXCR. Recombination models were inferred per individual with the repgenHMM and IGoR tools using an EM algorithm. Shared clonotype analysis was performed with the tcR package in R, normalizing sharing by the product of cloneset sizes. Out-of-frame nonproductive sequences were analyzed to study raw recombination free of thymic and clonal selection effects. TCRdb's own reprocessing of the public reads used fastp at Q25 and MiXCR and kept productive beta chains. Identical CDR3 protein sequences are pooled into one entry, listed with their most common genes and DNA. The V and J calls, along with clone size, are taken from TCRdb and not from the paper's own processing. A total of fewer than 550,000 distinct CDR3 sequences appear in this sample, over 11% of them only once. Jointly, the top ten make up approximately 0.98% of the sample.

A further study also used this sample, focusing on yellow fever vaccine responses in identical twins. Per the second study: According to the authors, the vaccine-induced T cell response in identical twins seemed to be partly convergent and partly specific to each individual. In the study, vaccine-responding T cell clones were precisely tracked in identical twins.

The sequenced sample was CD4+ T cells sorted from blood. The source of this sequence is a woman aged 18 to 35 in good health. This chain is built from TRBV5-5 and TRBJ1-1; 7 central nucleotides agree with TRBD1. The CDR3 protein sequence reads: CASSQGDRAQKAFF. The DNA sequence follows: TGTGCCAGCAGCCAAGGAGACAGGGCTCAGAAAGCTTTCTTT.